This T cell receptor beta chain came from a study of T-cell reconstitution after alpha-beta-depleted transplantation in children. The CDR3 is 15 amino acids. The germline V and J ends were trimmed by 1 base and 0 bases, with 9 bases remaining between them. The V gene's germline CDR1 is SGHTA and CDR2 FQGNSA. For TCRbeta, the library was prepared with unique molecular identifiers. TCRdb fed the PCR reads into MiXCR, producing one record per CDR3 protein. The sample yields 300,000 to 400,000 distinct CDR3 sequences, about an eighth seen once. The TCR was taken from a human donor who donated a stem cell graft to a child with Fanconi anemia. This material consisted of PBMCs, taken from the stem cell graft. V is TRBV7-2 and J is TRBJ1-2; D is perhaps TRBD1 (5 bases). CDR3 sequence reads: CASSLDVGANYGYTF. In DNA form, the CDR3 reads TGTGCCAGCAGCTTAGATGTAGGGGCTAACTATGGCTACACCTTC.